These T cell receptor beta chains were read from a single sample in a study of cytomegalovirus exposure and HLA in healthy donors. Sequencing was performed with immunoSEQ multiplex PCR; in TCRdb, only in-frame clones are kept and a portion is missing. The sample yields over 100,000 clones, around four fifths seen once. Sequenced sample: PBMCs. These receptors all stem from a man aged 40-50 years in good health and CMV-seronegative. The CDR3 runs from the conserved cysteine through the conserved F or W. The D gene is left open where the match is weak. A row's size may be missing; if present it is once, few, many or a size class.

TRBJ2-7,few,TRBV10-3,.,CAISAGRGVVGEQYF,TGTGCCATCAGTGCGGGGAGGGGGGTAGTCGGCGAGCAGTACTTC
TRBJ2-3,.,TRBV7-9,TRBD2,CASSSGLASTDTQYF,TGTGCCAGCAGCTCGGGACTAGCAAGCACAGATACGCAGTATTTT
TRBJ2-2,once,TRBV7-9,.,CASSFEGGELFF,TGTGCCAGCAGCTTTGAGGGCGGGGAGCTGTTTTTT
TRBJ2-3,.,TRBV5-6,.,CASSYGIGPGTDTQYF,TGTGCCAGCAGCTACGGGATAGGTCCCGGCACAGATACGCAGTATTTT
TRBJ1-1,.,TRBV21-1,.,CASSPRDRGNPEAFF,TGTGCCAGCAGCCCCCGGGACAGGGGGAACCCTGAAGCTTTCTTT
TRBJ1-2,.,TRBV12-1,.,CASSFEGTYGYTF,TGTGCCAGCAGCTTTGAGGGGACTTATGGCTACACCTTC
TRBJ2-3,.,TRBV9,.,CASSAARESHPDTQYF,TGTGCCAGCAGCGCGGCCCGGGAGTCCCACCCAGATACGCAGTATTTT
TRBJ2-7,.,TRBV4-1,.,CASSQGLAYEQYF,TGCGCCAGCAGCCAAGGTCTAGCTTACGAGCAGTACTTC
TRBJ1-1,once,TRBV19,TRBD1,CASSRQGGNTEAFF,TGTGCCAGTAGTAGACAGGGGGGGAACACTGAAGCTTTCTTT
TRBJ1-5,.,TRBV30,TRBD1,CAWSRTGDGQPQHF,TGTGCCTGGAGCCGGACAGGGGATGGGCAGCCCCAGCATTTT
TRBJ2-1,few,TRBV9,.,CASSSAGSGYNEQFF,TGTGCCAGCAGCTCCGCCGGGAGTGGTTACAATGAGCAGTTCTTC
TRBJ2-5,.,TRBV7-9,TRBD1,CASSLAGTGATETQYF,TGTGCCAGCAGCTTAGCCGGGACAGGGGCCACGGAGACCCAGTACTTC
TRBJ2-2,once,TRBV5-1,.,CASSLGLAENTGELFF,TGCGCCAGCAGCCTTGGGTTAGCGGAGAACACCGGGGAGCTGTTTTTT
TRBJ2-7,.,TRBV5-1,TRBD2,CASSPEVASGYYEQYF,TGCGCCAGCAGCCCCGAAGTAGCTAGCGGGTACTACGAGCAGTACTTC
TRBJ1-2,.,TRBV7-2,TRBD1,CASSLVTGQQNYGYTF,TGTGCCAGCAGCTTAGTTACGGGACAGCAGAACTATGGCTACACCTTC
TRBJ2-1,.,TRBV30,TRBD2,CAWSPGLSALNEQFF,TGTGCCTGGAGTCCGGGACTATCTGCATTGAATGAGCAGTTCTTC
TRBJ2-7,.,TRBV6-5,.,CASSYAGYEQYF,TGTGCCAGCAGTTACGCGGGATACGAGCAGTACTTC
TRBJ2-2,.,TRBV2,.,CASSEHVNTGELFF,TGTGCCAGCAGTGAACATGTGAACACCGGGGAGCTGTTTTTT
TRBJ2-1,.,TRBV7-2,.,CASSDTIYDNEQFF,TGTGCCAGCAGCGATACTATCTATGACAATGAGCAGTTCTTC
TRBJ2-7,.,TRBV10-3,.,CATSSGAYEQYF,TGTGCCACGAGCTCAGGCGCCTACGAGCAGTACTTC